These T cell receptor beta chains were read from a single sample in a study of OX40 agonist ivuxolimab in advanced cancers. The method was immunoSEQ multiplex PCR; TCRdb's version includes in-frame clones alone and lacks a portion of them. Here the sample spans fewer than 95,000 clones, about 82% being singletons. This specimen was CD4+ or CD8+ T cells sorted from blood, taken in a trial of the OX40 agonist ivuxolimab. The receptor set was obtained from an adult with an advanced solid tumor such as melanoma, head and neck, liver or kidney cancer. Both conserved end residues are part of each CDR3. The D gene is left open where the match is weak. Some rows mark clone size as missing; the rest say once, few, many or name a class of expanded clone.

TRBJ1-2,TRBD1,NA,TRBV4-3,TGCGCCAGCAGCCAAGATCGGCAGGGGGCGCGGGGTGGCTACACCTTC,CASSQDRQGARGGYTF
TRBJ2-5,NA,once,TRBV11-1,TGTGCCAGCAGCTCCTCCGTGGGGGGACAAGAGACCCAGTACTTC,CASSSSVGGQETQYF
TRBJ2-3,TRBD2,NA,TRBV18,TGTGCCAGCTCACGCCGAACTAGCGTTAGCACAGATACGCAGTATTTT,CASSRRTSVSTDTQYF
TRBJ1-5,NA,NA,TRBV6-9,TGTGCCAGCAGTAGCGACAGGAAAAACGTCCGTTTCAATCAGCCCCAGCATTTT,CASSSDRKNVRFNQPQHF
TRBJ1-4,NA,NA,TRBV2,TGTGCCAGCAGTTACCGGGACTCTAATGAAAAACTGTTTTTT,CASSYRDSNEKLFF
TRBJ2-5,NA,NA,TRBV5-4,TGTGCCAGCAGCTTGGACGGGTTGTACCAAGAGACCCAGTACTTC,CASSLDGLYQETQYF
TRBJ2-6,NA,NA,TRBV9,TGTGCCAGCACCCCGGCAAACTCTGGGGCCAACGTCCTGACTTTC,CASTPANSGANVLTF
TRBJ2-7,TRBD2,once,TRBV4-3,TGCGCCAGCAGCCAAGCCAGCGGGGGGCTCTACGAGCAGTACTTC,CASSQASGGLYEQYF
TRBJ1-3,TRBD1,NA,TRBV30,TGTGCCTGGAACCGGGACAGGGGCTGGAAGGGAAACACCATATATTTT,CAWNRDRGWKGNTIYF
TRBJ2-7,TRBD1,few,TRBV19,TGTGCCAGTAGTATGGGGACCCGGGACAGGCTCCACGAGCAGTACTTC,CASSMGTRDRLHEQYF
TRBJ2-5,NA,NA,TRBV6-5,TGTGCCAGCAGTGCCTCTCGTCGCGGTGGTGAGACCCAGTACTTC,CASSASRRGGETQYF
TRBJ2-2,TRBD1,NA,TRBV14,TGTGCCAGCAGCCAATTGGGACAGGGTCGGAACGGGGAGCTGTTTTTT,CASSQLGQGRNGELFF
TRBJ1-1,NA,NA,TRBV7-8,TGTGCCAGCAGCTTAACCTGGGGCACTGAAGCTTTCTTT,CASSLTWGTEAFF
TRBJ2-5,NA,NA,TRBV5-6,TGTGCCAGCAGCCCTTACCAAGAGACCCAGTACTTC,CASSPYQETQYF
TRBJ2-2,NA,once,TRBV6-6,TGTGCCAGCAGTTACTCGCAGGGTGACACCGGGGAGCTGTTTTTT,CASSYSQGDTGELFF
TRBJ2-5,NA,NA,TRBV5-1,TGCGCCAGCAGCTTACAGGGTGGGGGCCAAGAGACCCAGTACTTC,CASSLQGGGQETQYF
TRBJ1-1,NA,NA,TRBV11-1,TGTGCCAGCAGCTACAGGGCATGGGACACTGAAGCTTTCTTT,CASSYRAWDTEAFF
TRBJ2-5,TRBD2,NA,TRBV6-1,TGTGCCAGCAACCCGGGACTAGCGGGAGAAGAGACCCAGTACTTC,CASNPGLAGEETQYF
TRBJ2-7,NA,once,TRBV6-6,TGTGCCAGCACGCCCGGGCGGGAATCCGAGCAGTACTTC,CASTPGRESEQYF
TRBJ1-1,NA,NA,TRBV29-1,TGCAGCGGGGGAAGAGTAGGGAACACTGAAGCTTTCTTT,CSGGRVGNTEAFF
TRBJ2-7,NA,NA,TRBV7-6,TGTGCCAGCAGCCCCGATGAGGGCCCCTACGAGCAGTACTTC,CASSPDEGPYEQYF
TRBJ1-6,NA,NA,TRBV19,TGTGCCAGTAGTATCAACTCTGCGGGACGGAGTAATTCACCCCTCCACTTT,CASSINSAGRSNSPLHF
TRBJ1-6,NA,few,TRBV4-1,TGCGCCAGCAGCCAAGAGGAGGGTTCACCCCTCCACTTT,CASSQEEGSPLHF
TRBJ2-7,NA,NA,TRBV7-2,TGTGCCAGCAGCTATCCGGGACACACTCCTTCCTACGAGCAGTACTTC,CASSYPGHTPSYEQYF
TRBJ2-7,NA,few,TRBV18,TGTGCCAGCTCACCACGGCAGGTGGGGCTCTACGAGCAGTACTTC,CASSPRQVGLYEQYF
TRBJ2-1,TRBD1,NA,TRBV9,TGTGCCAGCAGCCGCAGACAGGGGGATGCGGTTGCCTCTACGGGGAATGAGCAGTTCTTC,CASSRRQGDAVASTGNEQFF
TRBJ2-7,NA,NA,TRBV19,TGTGCCAGTAGTGGAAGGGACTCAAATATCGAGCAGTACTTC,CASSGRDSNIEQYF
TRBJ1-3,TRBD1,NA,TRBV4-1,TGCGCCAGCAGCCAAGTCGGACAGGGATCTGGAAACACCATATATTTT,CASSQVGQGSGNTIYF
TRBJ1-2,NA,NA,TRBV4-3,TGCGCCAGCAGCCAACGAGGGTTAGGCTACACCTTC,CASSQRGLGYTF
TRBJ2-2,NA,NA,TRBV2,TGTGCCAGCAGTACCCACACCGGGGAGCTGTTTTTT,CASSTHTGELFF
TRBJ1-1,NA,NA,TRBV6-1,TGTGCCAGCAGTGGGGGACGGTTGGGAGCTTTCTTT,CASSGGRLGAFF
TRBJ2-7,TRBD2,NA,TRBV11-2,TGTGCCAGCAGCCCTAGCGGGTACGAGCAGTACTTC,CASSPSGYEQYF
TRBJ1-1,TRBD1,NA,TRBV11-3,TGTGCCAGCAGCCTGACAGGGGAGATTGAAGCTTTCTTT,CASSLTGEIEAFF
TRBJ2-2,NA,NA,TRBV10-2,TGCGCCAGCAGGAACCGGGGAGGCGGGCTGTTTTTT,CASRNRGGGLFF
TRBJ2-7,NA,NA,TRBV6-6,TGTGCCAGCAGCCAGGGGACGGTGGTCGGCGAGCAGTACTTC,CASSQGTVVGEQYF
TRBJ2-7,NA,NA,TRBV7-9,TGTGCCAGCAGTTCACCCGGGACGCTAAGCTCCTACGAGCAGTACTTC,CASSSPGTLSSYEQYF
TRBJ2-7,TRBD1,NA,TRBV29-1,TGCAGCGCCTCCCGGGACAGGTCCTACGAGCAGTACTTC,CSASRDRSYEQYF
TRBJ2-7,NA,NA,TRBV6-1,TGTGCCAGCAGTGAAGGGACATCAACCTACGAGCAGTACTTC,CASSEGTSTYEQYF
TRBJ2-5,NA,NA,TRBV5-8,TGTGCCAGCAGCTTGGGTACTGGAACCCGGACCCAGTACTTC,CASSLGTGTRTQYF
TRBJ2-7,TRBD2,NA,TRBV7-2,TGTGCCAGCAGCCCAGGGGGACTAGCGGGGGGCGAGCAGTACTTC,CASSPGGLAGGEQYF
TRBJ2-2,NA,NA,TRBV7-2,TGTGCCAGCAGCGATGGATGGGGCCGTTACACCGGGGAGCTGTTTTTT,CASSDGWGRYTGELFF